The entry below gives a single T cell receptor beta chain sequence along with its context. In its sample, this clone was seen a few times. Its antigen specificity is not known. No clone much larger than this one lies a single base away; base qualities are absent. The entry originates in a study of cytomegalovirus exposure and HLA in healthy donors (dated by TCRdb to the late 2010s). With regard to the full study: An earlier analysis of some 600 of the donors reported 250 to 300 Gb of sequence data and around 100 million unique TCR beta sequences obtained from approximately 180 million T cells. An early release that covered roughly 600 HLA-typed donors contained approximately 300 gigabases of sequencing data and tens of millions of unique TCR sequences. Of the approximately 400 genotyped donors, less than 85% were placed in the genetic ancestry cluster associated with self-reported Caucasian donors. The aim of the study was to test whether cataloging public T cell receptors could identify signatures of past pathogen exposure. Using immunosequencing, the study profiled T cell repertoires from fewer than 850 subjects and related those repertoires to cytomegalovirus serostatus. Along with the approximately 700-subject first cohort, a separate validation cohort of approximately 110 different subjects was used. To predict cytomegalovirus infection status, the study brought together high-throughput TCR immunosequencing, statistical association of individual TCRs with disease status, and machine learning. A later analysis re-examined previously published TCR beta repertoires from more than 650 donors and added high-resolution HLA genotyping to investigate patterns of TCR occurrence. In the later analysis, no new phenotypic data were used to find candidate immune exposures; instead, reliance was placed on TCR beta sequences and their occurrence across donors. In an earlier analysis of roughly 580 of the donors, high-throughput TCR beta sequencing was used to judge whether each TCR beta V gene segment behaved as functional or pseudogenic. Donor age, sex, ethnicity and CMV serostatus were compiled together with the repertoire data. Genome-wide SNP genotypes for about 65% of the 666 donors were used in a later genetic analysis, which treated that subset as a discovery cohort. All discovery cohort repertoires had been generated on a single sequencing platform. Both class I and class II loci were covered by HLA typing, at four-digit resolution. The number of typed donors differed by locus: 629-630 for A, B, C, DRB1 and DQB1; about 520 for DQA1; about 600 for DPA1; and 400 to 480 for DPB1. Four to six DR-DQ haplotypes were handled as single units for association and clustering, since linkage in the cohort was strong. On average, about 200,000 unique TCR beta nucleotide sequences were sequenced per donor among 398 genotyped donors of the cohort, with roughly 18% of those sequences being non-productive.

Trimming removed 2 bases from V and 4 bases from J, leaving 3 bases between the germline ends. CDR1 and CDR2 (MNHNY, SVGAGI) derive from the germline V gene (reference sequence). Its CDR3 holds 12 amino acids, cysteine through phenylalanine. The DNA shown is the 36-base CDR3, in frame from base 1. The paper as a whole reports these results and caveats: In this cohort, only TCR beta chains were sequenced, and detectable features were limited by the absence of alpha or paired-chain data. In a later genetic analysis, a missense DCLRE1C variant was associated with V-gene and J-gene trimming of TCR beta chains, and the association was replicated in an independent cohort. Presence/absence analyses assumed roughly uniform sequencing depth across donors, an assumption that may not hold. In a later analysis, TCR association rates were found to vary across HLA loci, with the most associated TCRs seen for DRB1 alleles and the fewest for HLA-C alleles. A group of highly shared sequence variants was considered likely to be a technical artifact of the sequencing pipeline. Broadly in line with IMGT annotations, most TCR beta V segments showed up in productive rearrangements about 87% or about 30% of the time in an earlier analysis of roughly 590 of the donors. A further reported finding was that TCR beta sequences accurately predicted the HLA-A and HLA-B alleles for most subjects in the first cohort. The earlier analysis of about 600 of the donors excluded 15 to 20 rarely observed V segments, including chromosome 9 orphons, because counts were too low. Strong co-occurrence of HLA alleles, especially DR and DQ, made assigning TCR associations to individual alleles difficult. According to a later analysis, parvovirus B19, influenza, CMV and Epstein-Barr virus appeared linked to several top co-occurrence clusters. Immune exposure information for the cohort was limited to CMV serostatus. The classifier was reported to diagnose cytomegalovirus status with high specificity and sensitivity in both the original cohort and the validation cohort. According to a later genetic analysis, donors in an Asian-associated ancestry cluster had fewer N-insertions in productive TCRs than the roughly 670-donor mean. Linkage disequilibrium might explain the correlated functional status among segregating V segments, but an unknown experimental factor could not be excluded. Most TCR sequences were observed very rarely across donors, whereas some public TCRs were present in many individuals. In vitro tests confirmed that three of the cytomegalovirus-associated TCR beta chains recognize cytomegalovirus antigens. Because HLA typing was missing for some donors at each locus, association tests included only the typed subset. Most CMV-associated TCR beta chains appeared to be HLA-restricted in a later analysis, and the HLA associations seemed to be driven largely by CMV exposure. Some IMGT-functional V segments, including TRBV6-2 and TRBV6-3, could not be distinguished by the 87-base-pair reads and were therefore excluded. The authors suggested that the approach could potentially be generalized to other disease states and immunological phenotypes. A later analysis found that HLA-associated TCR beta chains were more clonally expanded and had lower generation probabilities than equally common non-associated chains. In a later analysis, more than 15,000 TCR beta sequences were associated with specific HLA alleles at a false discovery rate of 0.05. In the study, 164 TCR beta chains were listed as associated with cytomegalovirus.

The cohort consisted of approximately 670 healthy bone marrow donors. All cohort members were sampled while nominally healthy, although unrecorded immune exposures were likely present. The donor was CMV seropositive and belonged to the group of about 290 seropositive cohort members. Each donor provided a peripheral blood sample, and peripheral blood mononuclear cells were used for TCR beta sequencing. The Qiagen DNeasy Blood Extraction Kit was used to extract genomic DNA from the blood cell samples. Libraries were prepared through the immunoSEQ multiplex PCR assay. The multiplex PCR relied on a mix of 60 forward primers for TCR Vbeta segments and 13 reverse primers for TCR Jbeta segments. Amplification of the CDR3 region of rearranged TCR beta genes was performed with a multiplex PCR assay on genomic DNA. On the Illumina HiSeq System, the amplified TCR beta libraries were sequenced as 87-base-pair reads. The authors' analysis ran thus. A later analysis tallied around 80 million unique TCR beta chains across the 650 to 750 repertoires, and some 12 million of those chains were shared by two or more donors. Raw reads were error-corrected and collapsed into unique sequences with a nearest-neighbor algorithm that merged closely related sequences to remove PCR and sequencing errors. V, D and J gene segments were assigned by aligning CDR3 sequences to IMGT reference sequences. For a sequence to be retained, a match of at least six nucleotides was required to both a V gene segment and a J gene segment. A rearrangement was called productive if the CDR3 had no stop codons and remained in frame with V and J, and every other rearrangement was called non-productive. Following IMGT convention, CDR3 was defined as the stretch from the second conserved V-encoded cysteine up to the conserved J-encoded phenylalanine. The earlier analysis of about 610 of the donors excluded any sequence lacking an unambiguous match to a single V gene segment. In an earlier analysis of approximately 590 of the donors, V segments were called functional above 56.7% productive rearrangements and were called segregating when the between-donor standard deviation exceeded 5%. A statistical classification framework was developed to diagnose cytomegalovirus status using the catalog of TCR beta chain sequences. In a later analysis, V and J genes were assigned by comparing TCR nucleotide sequences against IMGT/GENE-DB human TR gene sequences. In a later analysis, CDR3 sequences and most-parsimonious VDJ recombination scenarios were assigned using the TCRdist pipeline. In a later analysis, each TCR beta chain was defined by its CDR3 amino acid sequence together with its V-gene family, and reads without a unique V-gene family were excluded. In a later analysis, several hundred highly shared, low-generation-probability nucleotide sequences were removed to address suspected cross-contamination and a sequencing artifact. A later analysis calculated a clonal expansion index for each public chain from normalized within-repertoire ranks of inferred template counts. In a later analysis, generation probabilities were computed using a VDJ recombination model fitted to out-of-frame rearrangements, and the results were checked against IGoR. In a later analysis, TCR-TCR, TCR-HLA and TCR-CMV co-occurrence was scored with hypergeometric tests, and a repertoire-size bias correction was applied to TCR pairs. False discovery rates were estimated in a later analysis by permuting HLA or CMV assignments 20 times. In a later analysis, co-occurring TCRs were grouped using DBSCAN, and TCRdist sequence similarity was added for clustering within HLA-allele-positive subsets. Repertoires with fewer than 30,000 or more than 120,000 public chains, plus five repertoires with anomalous nucleotide sharing, were excluded from co-occurrence clustering. TCRdb holds this immuneACCESS table with in-frame rearrangements only. Some clones are missing; in checked studies, unresolved V genes explain under half, and the rest has no known cause. V and J calls and clone size follow that table, whereas D and trimming were derived from the DNA. The sample records approximately 170,000 clones, about 77% of which are singletons. 9% to 10% of the sample rests with the top ten.

Recombination linked TRBV6-6 to TRBJ2-4; the D gene is unclear. Sequenced input: PBMCs. The sequence derives from a man in his late teens or twenties in good health and CMV-seropositive. The nucleotide sequence is given as TGTGCCAGCAGTTACGCGAAAAACATTCAGTACTTC. Translated, this is CASSYAKNIQYF.